This T cell receptor beta chain emerged from a study of read filtering for tumor transcriptome and immune sequencing. Study summary: TCR-mapped reads were about 4 to 11 million with IR-seq versus roughly 75 to 1,400 with RNA-seq.

The length of the CDR3 is 15 residues. The germline gives CDR1 SGHRS, CDR2 YFSETQ. V was pared by 0 bases and J by 4 bases, with 12 bases between. This clonotype was detected ten times or more. Molecular barcoded adaptors covering alpha/delta and beta/gamma chains were used on 400 ng RNA. TCRdb fed the reads into MiXCR, producing one record per CDR3 protein. Among fewer than 100,000 distinct CDR3 sequences, roughly an eighth were seen once, and the ten largest hold around 14%. The clonotype was recovered from a donor at least 40 years old with multiple myeloma. The chain employs TRBV5-1 and TRBJ2-3, with a weak D call TRBD2 (5 bases). Sequenced input: a population of CD138-negative cells sorted from bone marrow. In DNA, the CDR3 is TGCGCCAGCAGCTTGGTCGGGATCGGGGCAGATACGCAGTATTTT. Translating it yields CASSLVGIGADTQYF. Filled out from reference TRBV5-1 and TRBJ2-3, the complete variable domain reads KAGVTQTPRYLIKTRGQQVTLSCSPISGHRSVSWYQQTPGQGLQFLFEYFSETQRNKGNFPGRFSGRQFSNSRSEMNVSTLELGDSALYLCASSLVGIGADTQYFGPGTRLTVL.